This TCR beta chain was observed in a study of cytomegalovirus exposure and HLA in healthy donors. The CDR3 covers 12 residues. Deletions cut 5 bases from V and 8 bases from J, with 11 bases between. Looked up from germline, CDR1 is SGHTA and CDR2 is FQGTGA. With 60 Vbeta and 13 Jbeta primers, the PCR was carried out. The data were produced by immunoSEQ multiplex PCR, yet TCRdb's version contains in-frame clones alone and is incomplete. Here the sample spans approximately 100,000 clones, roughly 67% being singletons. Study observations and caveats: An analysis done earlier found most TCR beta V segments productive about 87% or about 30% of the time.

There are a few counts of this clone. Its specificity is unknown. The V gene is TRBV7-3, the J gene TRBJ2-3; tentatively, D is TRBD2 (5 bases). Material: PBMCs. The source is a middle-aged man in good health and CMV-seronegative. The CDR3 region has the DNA TGTGCCAGCAGCCCCCCAGAGGGTACGCAGTATTTT. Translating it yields CASSPPEGTQYF.